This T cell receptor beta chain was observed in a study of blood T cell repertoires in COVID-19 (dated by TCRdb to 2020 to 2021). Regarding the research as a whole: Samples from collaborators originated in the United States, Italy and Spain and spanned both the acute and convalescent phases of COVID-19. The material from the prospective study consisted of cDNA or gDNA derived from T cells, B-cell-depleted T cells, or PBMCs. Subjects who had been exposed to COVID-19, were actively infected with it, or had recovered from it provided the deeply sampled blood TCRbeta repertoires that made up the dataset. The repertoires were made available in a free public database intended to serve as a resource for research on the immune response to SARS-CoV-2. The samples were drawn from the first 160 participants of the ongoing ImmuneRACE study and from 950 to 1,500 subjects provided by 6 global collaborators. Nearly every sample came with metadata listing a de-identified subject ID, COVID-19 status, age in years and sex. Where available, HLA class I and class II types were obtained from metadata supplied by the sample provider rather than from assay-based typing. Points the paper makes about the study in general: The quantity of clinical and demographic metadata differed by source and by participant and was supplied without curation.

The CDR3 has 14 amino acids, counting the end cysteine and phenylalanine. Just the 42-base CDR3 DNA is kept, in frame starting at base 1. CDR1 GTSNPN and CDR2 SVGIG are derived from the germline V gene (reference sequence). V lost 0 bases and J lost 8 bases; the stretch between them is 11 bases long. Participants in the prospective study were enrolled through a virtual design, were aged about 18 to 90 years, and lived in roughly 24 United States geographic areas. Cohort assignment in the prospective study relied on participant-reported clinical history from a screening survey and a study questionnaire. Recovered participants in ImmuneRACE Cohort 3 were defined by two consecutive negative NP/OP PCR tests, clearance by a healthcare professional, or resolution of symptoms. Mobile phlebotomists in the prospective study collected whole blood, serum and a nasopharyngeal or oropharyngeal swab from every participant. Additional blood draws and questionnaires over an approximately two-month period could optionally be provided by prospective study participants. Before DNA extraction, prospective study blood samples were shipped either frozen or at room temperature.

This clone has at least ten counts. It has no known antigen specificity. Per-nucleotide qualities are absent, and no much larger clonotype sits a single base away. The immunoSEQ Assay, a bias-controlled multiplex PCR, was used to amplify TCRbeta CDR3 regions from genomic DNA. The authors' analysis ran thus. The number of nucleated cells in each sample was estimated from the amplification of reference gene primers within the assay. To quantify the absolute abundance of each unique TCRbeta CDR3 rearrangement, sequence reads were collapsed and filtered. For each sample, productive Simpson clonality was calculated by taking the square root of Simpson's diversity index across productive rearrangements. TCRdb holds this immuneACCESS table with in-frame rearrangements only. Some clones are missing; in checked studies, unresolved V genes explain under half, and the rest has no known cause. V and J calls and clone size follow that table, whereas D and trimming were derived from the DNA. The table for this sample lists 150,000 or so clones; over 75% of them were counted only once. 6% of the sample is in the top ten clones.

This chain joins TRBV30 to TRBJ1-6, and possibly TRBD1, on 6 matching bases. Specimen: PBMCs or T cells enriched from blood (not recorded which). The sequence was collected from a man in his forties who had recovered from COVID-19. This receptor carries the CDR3 CAWSVKQGDSPLHF. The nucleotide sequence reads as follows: TGTGCCTGGAGTGTTAAACAGGGCGATTCACCCCTCCACTTT.